The clone carrying this TCR beta chain has just one count. Its antigen is not identified. One end of the junction is discordant with germline, which a read error may explain. The record originates from a study of shared clonotypes between healthy human individuals. As for the study in general: Sampling drew on donors who were a couple of women and a few men aged 18 to 49. A donor's plate count was three for CD4 naive and three for CD4 memory; CD8 naive had two and CD8 memory one.

Some clones are missing from TCRdb's copy, which holds only in-frame ones; the method was immunoSEQ multiplex PCR. The repertoire holds hundreds of thousands of clones, with 92% as singletons. Positive CCR7 selection of CD45RO-negative cells yielded the naive CD8 cells, and terminally differentiated effector memory CD45RA+ cells were excluded. Broader study findings: Roughly 5% of naive CD4 clonotypes were common to four donors.

This CDR3 spans 15 amino acids. Looked up from germline, CDR1 is MNHNY and CDR2 is SVGAGI (reference sequence). The clonotype originates from a man aged 25 to 45 in good health. The chain employs TRBV6-6 and TRBJ2-2, with a possible D match to TRBD2 (6 bases). The sample consisted of naive CD8+ T cells sorted from blood. CDR3 in DNA: TGTGCCAGCAGTTACTCCCGGGAGCTACACCGGGGAGCTGTTTTT. This encodes CASSYSRELHRGAVF.